The 9 T cell receptor beta chains below come from one sample, sequenced in a study of OX40 agonist ivuxolimab in advanced cancers. The assay was immunoSEQ multiplex PCR, and TCRdb's table has in-frame clones only and misses some. The repertoire consists of about 80,000 clones, with around 87% occurring once and the leading ten covering 0.32%. Sequencing was performed on CD4+ or CD8+ T cells sorted from blood, taken in a trial of the OX40 agonist ivuxolimab. The receptors stem from an adult with an advanced solid tumor such as melanoma, head and neck, liver or kidney cancer.

The gene calls are TRBV28 and TRBJ2-3; D is ambiguous. Trimming left V 6 bases short and J 3 bases short, with 7 bases between. The CDR3 loop spans 12 amino acids. From germline, CDR1 is MDHEN and CDR2 SYDVKM. CDR3 protein: CASSSGTDTQYF. The CDR3 coding sequence is TGTGCCAGCAGCTCCGGGACAGATACGCAGTATTTT.

J is TRBJ2-2 and V is TRBV29-1; weak D call: TRBD2 (6 bases). Germline loops: CDR1 SQVTM, CDR2 ANQGSEA. The ends were cut back, 0 bases at V and 6 bases at J, with 8 bases in the middle. This CDR3 is 13 amino acids long. Written as DNA, the CDR3 is TGCAGCGTTGAAGATGGAGGGGCCGGGGAGCTGTTTTTT. It translates to CSVEDGGAGELFF.

The chain employs TRBV14 and TRBJ2-5, with a tentative D call TRBD2 (7 bases). Germline CDR1 SGHDN, CDR2 FVKESK. V lost 4 bases, J lost 5 bases, and 17 bases lay in between. This CDR3 contains 15 residues. This CDR3 reads CASSPKRDMRETQYF. CDR3 nucleotides: TGTGCCAGCAGCCCCAAGCGGGACATGAGGGAGACCCAGTACTTC.

The rearrangement links TRBV10-1 to TRBJ2-3; 9 bases agree with TRBD2. Germline values: CDR1 WNHNN, CDR2 SYGVQD (reference sequence). This CDR3 spans 15 amino acids. V gave up 7 bases and J gave up 4 bases; unmatched junction bases: 9. CDR3 sequence reads: CASKGQAGGSDTQYF. The CDR3 region has the DNA TGCGCCAGCAAGGGCCAAGCGGGGGGTTCAGATACGCAGTATTTT.

The J gene is TRBJ2-1, the V gene TRBV4-2; 9 nucleotides align to TRBD2. V dropped 4 bases and J dropped 0; count of bases not matched to a gene: 10. Germline V gene data show CDR1 as LGHNA and CDR2 as YNFKEQ. This CDR3 is built from 18 residues. CDR3 in DNA: TGTGCCAGCAGCCCAAAGACTAGCGGTTTCTTCTCCTACAATGAGCAGTTCTTC. Residues: CASSPKTSGFFSYNEQFF.

As to this clone: Just one base apart from a much larger clone, this may be a read error. Here the CDR3 DNA reads TGCGCCAGCAGCTTAACAGGGGATTACAAGCAGTACGTC. As protein: CASSLTGDYKQYV. The chain links TRBV5-1 to TRBJ2-7, with 7 bases that match TRBD1. With V trimmed by 2 bases and J by 8 bases, 7 bases remained unmatched. Germline values: CDR1 SGHRS, CDR2 YFSETQ. The CDR3 is made up of 13 amino acids.

The chain links TRBV7-2 to TRBJ2-3, with D perhaps being TRBD1 or TRBD2 (5 bases each). The germline gives CDR1 SGHTA, CDR2 FQGNSA. Trimming took off 3 bases at V and 1 base at J, with 11 bases between the two ends. The CDR3 loop spans 15 amino acids. The CDR3 coding sequence is TGTGCCAGCAGCTTTATGCCGGGGCGCACAGATACGCAGTATTTT. Translated, it gives CASSFMPGRTDTQYF.

The V call is TRBV19, the J call TRBJ2-1; TRBD1 matches 9 bases. The germline V gene encodes CDR1 LNHDA and CDR2 SQIVND (reference sequence). Losses at the gene ends were 0 bases for V and 5 bases for J; bases not matched to a gene: 5. CDR3 length: 16 amino acids. CDR3 amino acids: CASSIEGQGTHNEQFF. The DNA of the CDR3 is TGTGCCAGTAGTATAGAGGGACAGGGAACCCACAATGAGCAGTTCTTC.

The chain carries TRBV7-2 and TRBJ1-1, with D possibly TRBD1 on 5 matching bases. Germline CDR1 and CDR2: SGHTA and FQGNSA. Trimming removed 1 base at V and 4 bases at J, with 10 bases between. The CDR3 is made up of 14 amino acids. CDR3 in DNA: TGTGCCAGCAGCTTAGGTGCTAGGGGCACTGAAGCTTTCTTT. Translation gives CASSLGARGTEAFF.